These 16 T cell receptor beta chains were sequenced from one sample in a study of blood T cell repertoires in COVID-19. The method was immunoSEQ multiplex PCR; TCRdb's version includes in-frame clones alone and lacks a portion of them. There are some 200,000 clones in the sample; about four fifths occur only once, and approximately 1.4% lies in the top ten. The sequenced sample consisted of PBMCs or T cells enriched from blood (not recorded which). These receptors originate from a woman aged 35 to 49 with acute COVID-19.

The chain recombines TRBV14 with TRBJ2-7; 7 nucleotides agree with TRBD2. The CDR3 covers 18 residues. Per germline, CDR1 SGHDN and CDR2 FVKESK. Trimming at V came to 2 bases and at J to 1 base, leaving 14 bases not matched to a gene. CDR3: CASSQTGGAGVPSYEQYF. Here the CDR3 DNA reads TGTGCCAGCAGCCAAACCGGAGGGGCGGGAGTTCCGTCCTACGAGCAGTACTTC.

The sample holds one count of this clone. The chain joins TRBV5-1 to TRBJ2-1, with 8 bases matching TRBD2. V trimming: 0 bases; J trimming: 5 bases; junction bases outside the gene matches: 7. There are 16 residues in the CDR3. Germline assignment: CDR1 SGHRS and CDR2 YFSETQ. The DNA for the CDR3 is TGCGCCAGCAGCTTGGATGGGACTAGATTAAACAATGAGCAGTTCTTC. This encodes CASSLDGTRLNNEQFF.

The genes are TRBV5-1 and TRBJ2-3; no clear D gene. The CDR3 runs to 17 residues. Between the trimmed V and J ends, which lost 0 bases and 1 base, there was a span of 15 bases. In germline, CDR1 is SGHRS, CDR2 YFSETQ. The CDR3 bases are TGCGCCAGCAGCTTGGCCTCGTTATCACAGCGCACAGATACGCAGTATTTT. Translating gives CASSLASLSQRTDTQYF.

The J gene is TRBJ2-6, the V gene TRBV4-3; D might be TRBD1 (6 bases). Germline lookup yields CDR1 LGHNA and CDR2 YSLEER. V was trimmed by 4 bases and J by 0 bases, leaving 13 bases between them. The CDR3 extends over 17 amino acids. The DNA for the CDR3 is TGCGCCAGCAGCCCATCTACAGGGTTCTCTGGGGCCAACGTCCTGACTTTC. This sequence encodes CASSPSTGFSGANVLTF.

V usage is TRBV10-1 and J usage is TRBJ1-1; no clear D gene. Trimming took off 6 bases at V and 8 bases at J, with 10 bases between the two ends. The germline CDR1 and CDR2 sequences are WNHNN and SYGVQD (reference sequence). This CDR3 region has 11 residues. CDR3 coding DNA: TGCGCCAGCAGAGGAACGGGGGAAGCTTTCTTT. Its protein is CASRGTGEAFF.

The chain links TRBV4-1 to TRBJ1-1, with D maybe TRBD1 (6 bases). V was trimmed by 4 bases and J by 1 base, leaving 16 bases between them. The CDR3 length is 16 residues. CDR1 and CDR2 (germline): MGHRA, YSYEKL. The CDR3 here is CASSPVRTVKNTEAFF. CDR3 coding DNA: TGCGCCAGCAGCCCAGTTCGGACAGTTAAGAACACTGAAGCTTTCTTT.

The chain links TRBV7-9 to TRBJ2-2, with 10 bases that match TRBD1. This CDR3 spans 14 amino acids. After removal of 5 bases from V and 6 bases from J, the junction contained 3 bases not matched to a gene. CDR1 is SEHNR, CDR2 FQNEAQ, per germline (reference sequence). The chain's CDR3 is CASSPGTGAGELFF. CDR3 DNA: TGTGCCAGCAGCCCCGGGACAGGGGCCGGGGAGCTGTTTTTT.

The V call is TRBV27, the J call TRBJ1-5; D is uncertain. This CDR3 is built from 15 residues. Between the trimmed V and J ends, which lost 2 bases and 0 bases, there was a span of 8 bases. In germline, CDR1 is MNHEY, CDR2 SMNVEV (reference sequence). The CDR3 bases are TGTGCCAGCAGTTTAAAGCCCTATAGCAATCAGCCCCAGCATTTT. Amino acids: CASSLKPYSNQPQHF.

The chain is built from TRBV27 and TRBJ1-1; D uncertain. CDR1 and CDR2 (germline): MNHEY, SMNVEV (reference sequence). V was shortened by 5 bases and J by 1 base, with 11 bases between the two germline ends. The CDR3 is 14 amino acids. CDR3: CASSLQFRNTEAFF. In nucleotides, the CDR3 is TGTGCCAGCAGTCTACAGTTCAGGAACACTGAAGCTTTCTTT.

This chain uses TRBV4-1 with TRBJ1-6; D perhaps matches TRBD1 (5 bases). The V gene lost 5 bases and the J gene lost 7 bases, with 9 bases spanning the gap. Germline V gives CDR1 MGHRA, CDR2 YSYEKL. CDR3 size: 13 residues. The CDR3 loop is CASSFQGNSPLHF. The CDR3 DNA follows: TGCGCCAGCAGCTTCCAGGGAAATTCACCCCTCCACTTT.

This clone showed up just a few times. The chain combines TRBV10-3 with TRBJ2-5; tentatively, D is TRBD2 (7 bases). CDR1 and CDR2 from the germline V gene are ENHRY and SYGVKD. The CDR3 consists of 13 residues. With 2 bases removed from V and 4 bases from J, the gap between germline ends came to 8 bases. The CDR3 loop reads CAISEGGAETQYF. The CDR3 bases are TGTGCCATCAGTGAGGGGGGGGCAGAGACCCAGTACTTC.

CDR3 protein: CATGTGGNNYGYTF. CDR3 bases: TGTGCCACCGGGACAGGGGGCAATAACTATGGCTACACCTTC. This chain uses TRBV6-6 with TRBJ1-2; 12 bases align to TRBD1. V gave up 10 bases and J gave up 1 base; unmatched junction bases: 4. Germline V gene data show CDR1 as MNHNY and CDR2 as SVGAGI (reference sequence). The CDR3 is made up of 14 amino acids.

This clone turned up a few times. The chain recombines TRBV7-2 with TRBJ2-3; weak D call: TRBD2 (6 bases). V lost 1 base, J lost 8 bases, and 16 bases lay in between. This CDR3 has 15 amino acids. Germline V gives CDR1 SGHTA, CDR2 FQGNSA. In DNA form, the CDR3 reads TGTGCCAGCAGCTTAGATGAAGGGGCGCGGGGTACGCAGTATTTT. It specifies CASSLDEGARGTQYF.

The chain links TRBV14 to TRBJ2-6, with 9 bases that match TRBD1. V trimming: 4 bases; J trimming: 0 bases; junction bases outside the gene matches: 10. CDR1 is SGHDN and CDR2 is FVKESK in the germline V gene. The CDR3 is 19 residues long. CDR3 loop: CASSLRGDRARSGANVLTF. In nucleotides, the CDR3 is TGTGCCAGCAGCCTCCGCGGGGACAGGGCCCGCTCTGGGGCCAACGTCCTGACTTTC. The full variable domain, rest sourced from reference TRBV14 and TRBJ2-6, is EAGVTQFPSHSVIEKGQTVTLRCDPISGHDNLYWYRRVMGKEIKFLLHFVKESKQDESGMPNNRFLAERTGGTYSTLKVQPAELEDSGVYFCASSLRGDRARSGANVLTFGAGSRLTVL.

The chain uses TRBV18 and TRBJ1-2, with 7 bases that match TRBD1. Unmatched junction bases numbered 2, after V lost 3 bases and J lost 4 bases. This CDR3 is built from 13 residues. The V gene's germline CDR1 is KGHSH and CDR2 LQKENI. The DNA for the CDR3 is TGTGCCAGCTCACCCGGGACAGCCTATGGCTACACCTTC. It translates to CASSPGTAYGYTF.

The chain carries TRBV18 and TRBJ1-1, with no clear D. V was cut by 5 bases and J by 8 bases, with 18 bases left in between. This CDR3 region has 14 residues. The V gene's germline CDR1 is KGHSH and CDR2 LQKENI. The CDR3 protein is CASSTTGGSHEAFF. CDR3 bases: TGTGCCAGCTCAACCACCGGAGGATCGCACGAAGCTTTCTTT.